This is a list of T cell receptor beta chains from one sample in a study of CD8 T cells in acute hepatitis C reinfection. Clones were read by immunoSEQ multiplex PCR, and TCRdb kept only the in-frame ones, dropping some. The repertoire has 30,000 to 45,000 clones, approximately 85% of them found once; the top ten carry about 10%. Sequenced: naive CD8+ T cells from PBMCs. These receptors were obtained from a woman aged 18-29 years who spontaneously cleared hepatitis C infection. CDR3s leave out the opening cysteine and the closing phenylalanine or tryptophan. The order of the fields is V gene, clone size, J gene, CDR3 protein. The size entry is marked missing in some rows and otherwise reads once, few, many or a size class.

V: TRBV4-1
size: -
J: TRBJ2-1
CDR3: ASSQATGADEQF

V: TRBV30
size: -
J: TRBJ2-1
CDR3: AWRVGLAGGNNEQF

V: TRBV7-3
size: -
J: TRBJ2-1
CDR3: ASSHTGSGNEQF

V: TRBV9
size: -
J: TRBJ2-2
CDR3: ASSVAKQRNTGELF

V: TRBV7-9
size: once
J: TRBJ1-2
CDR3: ASSANTALGYGYT

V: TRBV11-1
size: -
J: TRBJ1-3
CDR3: ASSLTRFSGNTIY

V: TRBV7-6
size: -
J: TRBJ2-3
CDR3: ASSPVPTDTQY

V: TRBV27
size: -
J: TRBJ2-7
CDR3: ASSLSGGSSYEQY

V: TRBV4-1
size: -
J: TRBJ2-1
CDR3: ASGPGLLTNNEQF

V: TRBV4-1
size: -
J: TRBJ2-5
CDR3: ASSHTLLTSRRTQY

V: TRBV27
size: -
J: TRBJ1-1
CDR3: ASSPPSGGNTEAF

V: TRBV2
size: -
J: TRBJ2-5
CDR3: ASSAGRREETQY

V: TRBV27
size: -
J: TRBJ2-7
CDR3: ASSTWASSDEQY

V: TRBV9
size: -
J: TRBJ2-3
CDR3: ASSGLADTDTQY

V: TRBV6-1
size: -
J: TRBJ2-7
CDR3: ASKGEVSYEQY

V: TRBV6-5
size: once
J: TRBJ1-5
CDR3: ASSYGEHQPQH

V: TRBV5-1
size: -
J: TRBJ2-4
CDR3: ASSSGQGDIQY

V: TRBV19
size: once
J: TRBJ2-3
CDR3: ASSILASGILSTDTQY

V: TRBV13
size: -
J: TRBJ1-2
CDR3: ASSSQGAGGYT

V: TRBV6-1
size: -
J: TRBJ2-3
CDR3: ASRLDRLGTDTQY

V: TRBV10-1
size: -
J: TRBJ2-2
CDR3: ASNQDSFSGELF

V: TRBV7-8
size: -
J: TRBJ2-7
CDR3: ASSLLLAGVPRYEQY